This T cell receptor beta chain is from a study of blood T cell repertoires in COVID-19. In the authors' methods: Amplification of reference gene primers was used by the study to estimate nucleated cell counts. The repertoire was sequenced with immunoSEQ multiplex PCR; TCRdb's copy has only in-frame clones and lacks some. V and J calls and clone size are copied from that table; D and trimming were computed from the DNA. The profile covers a few hundred thousand clones, with roughly 85% appearing a single time and about 7% taken by the ten largest. This CDR3 has 15 amino acids. J lost 2 bases, V lost 4 bases, and 7 bases had no gene match. Germline CDR1 SGHRS, CDR2 YFSETQ.

Sequencing was carried out using peripheral blood. V gene TRBV5-1 combines with J gene TRBJ2-7, with 9 nucleotides matching TRBD1. The sequence came from a human donor in a cohort sampled during active COVID-19. The chain's CDR3 is CASSLWTGAAYEQYF. The CDR3, as DNA: TGCGCCAGCAGCCTGTGGACAGGGGCGGCCTACGAGCAGTACTTC.